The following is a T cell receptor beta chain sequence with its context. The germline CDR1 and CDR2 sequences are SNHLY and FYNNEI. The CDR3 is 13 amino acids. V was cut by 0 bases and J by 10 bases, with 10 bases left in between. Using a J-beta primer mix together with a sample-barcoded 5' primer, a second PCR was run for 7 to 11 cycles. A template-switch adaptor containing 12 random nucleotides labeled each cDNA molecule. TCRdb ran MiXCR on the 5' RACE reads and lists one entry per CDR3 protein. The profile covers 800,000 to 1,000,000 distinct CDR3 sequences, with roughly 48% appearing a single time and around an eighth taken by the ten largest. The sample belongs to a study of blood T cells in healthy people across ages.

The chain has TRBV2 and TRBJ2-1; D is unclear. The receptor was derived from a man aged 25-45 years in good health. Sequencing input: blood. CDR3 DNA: TGTGCCAGCAGTGAAGCGTCTCGATGGGAGCAGTTCTTC. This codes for CASSEASRWEQFF.